The 7 T cell receptor beta chains below were found in one sample sequenced in a study of T-cell reconstitution after alpha-beta-depleted transplantation in children. A TCRbeta library incorporating unique molecular identifiers was prepared. From the PCR reads, TCRdb called clonotypes with MiXCR, one entry per CDR3 protein. The profile covers roughly 570,000 distinct CDR3 sequences, with more than 20% appearing a single time and around 36% taken by the ten largest. Sequenced material: PBMCs, taken before TCRalphabeta/CD19-depleted stem cell transplant. These receptors originate from a boy younger than two with Wiskott-Aldrich syndrome, due to receive a stem cell transplant.

This clonotype has just a few counts. This chain connects TRBV5-1 to TRBJ1-3; TRBD1 matches 8 bases. The CDR3 has 18 amino acids. Looked up from germline, CDR1 is SGHRS and CDR2 is YFSETQ. V lost 4 bases and J lost 2; bases outside the gene matches: 14. The CDR3 loop is CASSGGQGGVATGNTIYF. CDR3 sequence (DNA): TGCGCCAGCAGCGGCGGACAGGGAGGTGTTGCGACTGGAAACACCATATATTTT.

A few counts support this clonotype. Written as DNA, the CDR3 is TGTGCCAGCAGCCGAACAGAAAGAACAGCTAACTATGGCTACACCTTC. Translating it yields CASSRTERTANYGYTF. The V gene is TRBV5-5, the J gene TRBJ1-2; D is undetermined. The CDR3 loop spans 16 amino acids. Germline V gene data show CDR1 as SGHKS and CDR2 as YYEKEE (reference sequence). V lost 4 bases and J 0 bases, leaving 16 bases between the germline ends.

V gene TRBV5-1 combines with J gene TRBJ2-7; D not certain. The CDR3 length is 13 residues. Germline CDR1 reads SGHRS; CDR2 reads YFSETQ. V was clipped by 2 bases and J by 5 bases, with 11 bases between them. The CDR3 nucleotides read TGCGCCAGCAGCTTCTACGGAGCCAACGAGCAGTACTTC. Translating it yields CASSFYGANEQYF.

The chain employs TRBV7-9 and TRBJ2-3, with 9 bases matching TRBD1. The CDR3 length is 15 residues. V lost 6 bases to trimming and J lost 3 bases; unmatched junction nucleotides: 7. Germline assignment: CDR1 SEHNR and CDR2 FQNEAQ (reference sequence). The CDR3 DNA reads as TGTGCCAGCAGTCAGACAGGGGGAAAGACAGATACGCAGTATTTT. Translated, it gives CASSQTGGKTDTQYF.

V is TRBV12-3 or TRBV12-4 and J is TRBJ1-1; 8 positions match TRBD1. The CDR3 is 17 residues long. V dropped 2 bases and J dropped 0; count of bases not matched to a gene: 8. This chain's CDR3 is CASSLRGWTGMNTEAFF. The CDR3 DNA follows: TGTGCCAGCAGTTTAAGGGGCTGGACAGGGATGAACACTGAAGCTTTCTTT.

V gene TRBV10-3 combines with J gene TRBJ1-6, with no clear D. V was shortened by 4 bases and J by 5 bases, with 15 bases between the two germline ends. Per germline, CDR1 ENHRY and CDR2 SYGVKD. This CDR3 region has 16 residues. CDR3 coding DNA: TGTGCCATCAGTGCAAAAGGACCGCCGAATAATTCACCCCTCCACTTT. Its translation: CAISAKGPPNNSPLHF.

CDR3 coding DNA: TGCGCCAGCAGTGGGTCAGGGGATGGAAACTATGGCTACACCTTC. Translation gives CASSGSGDGNYGYTF. This rearrangement joins TRBV10-2 to TRBJ1-2; D is perhaps TRBD1 (6 bases). The ends were cut back, 4 bases at V and 2 bases at J, with 14 bases in the middle. The CDR3 has 15 amino acids. The germline gives CDR1 WSHSY, CDR2 SAAADI.